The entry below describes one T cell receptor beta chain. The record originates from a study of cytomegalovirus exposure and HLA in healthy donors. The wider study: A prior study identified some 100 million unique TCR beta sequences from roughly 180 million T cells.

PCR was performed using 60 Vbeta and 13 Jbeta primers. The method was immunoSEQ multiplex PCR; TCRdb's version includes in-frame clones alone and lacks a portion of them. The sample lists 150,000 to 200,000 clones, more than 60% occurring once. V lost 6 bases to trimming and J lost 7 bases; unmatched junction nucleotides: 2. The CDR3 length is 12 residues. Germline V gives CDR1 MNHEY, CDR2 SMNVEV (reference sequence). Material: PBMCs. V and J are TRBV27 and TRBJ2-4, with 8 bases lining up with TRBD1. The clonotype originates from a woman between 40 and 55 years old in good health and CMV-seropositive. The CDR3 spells CASRGQANIQYF. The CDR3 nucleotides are TGTGCCAGCAGGGGACAGGCGAACATTCAGTACTTC.